One and the same sample provided the 26 T cell receptor beta chains below, sequenced in a study of CD8+ T cells in alopecia areata. Extracted RNA was reverse transcribed into cDNA, the sequencing template. Assay used: immunoSEQ multiplex PCR; TCRdb lists only in-frame clones, some missing. The profile shows 140,000 or so clones, less than 65% of them singletons. The sequencing input was CD8+ T cells sorted from blood. These receptors originate from a human donor in good health.

J is TRBJ2-2 and V is TRBV18; TRBD2 matches at 10 bases. The CDR3 has 16 amino acids. Germline lookup yields CDR1 KGHSH and CDR2 LQKENI. Trimming cost V 2 bases and J 1 base; bases outside gene matches: 1. DNA of the CDR3: TGTGCCAGCTCACCAACTAGCGGGAAGAACACCGGGGAGCTGTTTTTT. This gives the protein CASSPTSGKNTGELFF. The entire variable domain, with the rest obtained from reference TRBV18 and TRBJ2-2, is as follows: NAGVMQNPRHLVRRRGQEARLRCSPMKGHSHVYWYRQLPEEGLKFMVYLQKENIIDESGMPKERFSAEFPKEGPSILRIQQVVRGDSAAYFCASSPTSGKNTGELFFGEGSRLTVL.

V is TRBV7-9 and J is TRBJ2-1; D perhaps matches TRBD2 (5 bases). V gave up 1 base and J gave up 10 bases, with 8 bases separating them. CDR1 and CDR2 from the germline V gene are SEHNR and FQNEAQ (reference sequence). This CDR3 comprises 12 residues. The CDR3: CASSLGAGEQFF. CDR3 coding DNA: TGTGCCAGCAGCTTAGGGGCGGGCGAGCAGTTCTTC.

This clone was picked up a small number of times. The chain joins TRBV25-1 to TRBJ2-4; a possible D gene is TRBD1 (5 bases). Germline CDR1 MGHDK, CDR2 SYGVNS. The CDR3 covers 15 residues. V was pared by 4 bases and J by 0 bases, with 10 bases between. CDR3 protein: CASSAGNLAKNIQYF. The CDR3 nucleotides read TGTGCCAGCAGTGCAGGGAATTTAGCCAAAAACATTCAGTACTTC.

The chain has TRBV7-9 and TRBJ1-5; D is undetermined. V lost 5 bases to trimming and J lost 7 bases, with 9 bases between them. The CDR3 contains 12 residues. Per germline, CDR1 SEHNR and CDR2 FQNEAQ (reference sequence). The CDR3 coding sequence is TGTGCCAGCAGCCAAGCCGGCCAGCCCCAGCATTTT. Translated: CASSQAGQPQHF.

This chain links TRBV7-2 with TRBJ2-7; TRBD2 aligns across 10 bases. The CDR3 runs 15 residues. Germline V gene data show CDR1 as SGHTA and CDR2 as FQGNSA. The trim removed 4 bases at V and 3 bases at J, leaving 6 bases unmatched. CDR3 sequence reads: CASSYSGTSVYEQYF. The CDR3 DNA is TGTGCCAGCAGCTACTCCGGGACTAGCGTCTACGAGCAGTACTTC.

This clone was recorded only once. This chain uses TRBV5-1 with TRBJ2-7, with TRBD2 identical over 7 bases. Germline V gene sequence: CDR1 SGHRS, CDR2 YFSETQ. V lost 0 bases, J lost 6 bases, and 6 bases stayed unmatched. This CDR3 is 14 amino acids long. The CDR3 is CASSLGTSEGEQYF. The CDR3 DNA reads as TGCGCCAGCAGCTTGGGAACTAGCGAAGGCGAGCAGTACTTC.

The gene calls are TRBV19 and TRBJ2-2; 12 positions agree with TRBD1. Unmatched junction bases numbered 4, after V lost 3 bases and J lost 2 bases. There are 17 residues in the CDR3. Per germline, CDR1 LNHDA and CDR2 SQIVND (reference sequence). The CDR3 DNA sequence: TGTGCCAGTAGTATTGTGGGACAGGGGGCAAACACCGGGGAGCTGTTTTTT. Protein sequence: CASSIVGQGANTGELFF.

This clone was found a few times. V is TRBV18 and J is TRBJ2-7, with 7 nucleotides matching TRBD1. The CDR3 has 15 amino acids. Germline loops: CDR1 KGHSH, CDR2 LQKENI. The J segment lost 4 bases and the V segment lost 3 bases, leaving 9 bases of the junction unmatched. CDR3 protein: CASSPSGTGVYEQYF. The CDR3 DNA reads TGTGCCAGCTCACCGTCCGGAACAGGGGTTTACGAGCAGTACTTC.

A single count supports this clone. The rearrangement joins TRBV2 to TRBJ2-7, with 8 bases matching TRBD2. The CDR3 is 14 residues long. The junction had 6 bases not matched to a gene; V was cut back by 3 bases and J by 5 bases. The germline V gene has CDR1 SNHLY and CDR2 FYNNEI. CDR3 in DNA: TGTGCCAGCAGTGAGGGGGCGGGAGGCAACGAGCAGTACTTC. Protein product: CASSEGAGGNEQYF.

The chain recombines TRBV5-6 with TRBJ1-1; possible D gene TRBD1, 5 bases. Looked up from germline, CDR1 is SGHDT and CDR2 is YYEEEE. V lost 0 bases, J lost 11 bases, and 14 bases lay in between. The CDR3 has 13 residues. CDR3: CASSLGQGPRAFF. The CDR3 DNA is TGTGCCAGCAGCTTGGGTCAGGGCCCACGGGCTTTCTTT.

This clone appeared a few times. The chain uses TRBV29-1 and TRBJ2-1, with 7 bases identical to TRBD2. The germline CDR1 and CDR2 sequences are SQVTM and ANQGSEA. The CDR3 loop spans 13 amino acids. The V gene end was trimmed by 3 bases and the J gene end by 5 bases; junction bases not matched to a gene: 4. The CDR3 spells CSVDSGSHNEQFF. CDR3 in DNA: TGCAGCGTTGATAGCGGGTCCCACAATGAGCAGTTCTTC.

The chain links TRBV7-9 to TRBJ2-7; weak D call: TRBD2 (5 bases). V was shortened by 5 bases and J by 0 bases, with 17 bases between the two germline ends. This CDR3 region has 16 residues. The V gene's germline CDR1 is SEHNR and CDR2 FQNEAQ (reference sequence). CDR3 amino acids: CASSPSPDSTSYEQYF. The CDR3 DNA is TGTGCCAGCAGCCCAAGCCCGGACTCAACCTCCTACGAGCAGTACTTC. The complete variable domain, with remaining parts taken from reference TRBV7-9 and TRBJ2-7, reads DTGVSQNPRHKITKRGQNVTFRCDPISEHNRLYWYRQTLGQGPEFLTYFQNEAQLEKSRLLSDRFSAERPKGSFSTLEIQRTEQGDSAMYLCASSPSPDSTSYEQYFGPGTRLTVT.

V is TRBV7-9 and J is TRBJ2-7; maybe TRBD1 (7 bases). The ends were cut back, 1 base at V and 2 bases at J, with 12 bases in the middle. From germline, CDR1 is SEHNR and CDR2 FQNEAQ (reference sequence). The CDR3 has 15 residues. The CDR3 bases are TGTGCCAGCAGCTTAGGGAGGGACAGCGCCTACGAGCAGTACTTC. Its translation is CASSLGRDSAYEQYF.

The chain couples TRBV4-1 to TRBJ2-3, with D possibly being TRBD2 (6 bases). Germline-derived CDR1 and CDR2 are MGHRA and YSYEKL. V was pared by 0 bases and J by 0 bases, with 13 bases between. This CDR3 is 17 amino acids long. CDR3 DNA: TGCGCCAGCAGCCAAGAGGAGGGAGGCACTAGCACAGATACGCAGTATTTT. Translation gives CASSQEEGGTSTDTQYF.

The chain joins TRBV6-6 to TRBJ2-7; 7 bases are shared with TRBD2. The CDR3 extends over 13 amino acids. Germline trimming cut 4 bases from V and 4 bases from J; bases unmatched to any gene: 4. Germline CDR1 and CDR2: MNHNY and SVGAGI (reference sequence). The CDR3 DNA sequence: TGTGCCAGCAGTTGGACTAGTGTGTACGAGCAGTACTTC. The encoded protein is CASSWTSVYEQYF.

In its sample, this clone was seen a few times. V and J are TRBV27 and TRBJ2-7; D is uncertain. The V end lost 4 bases, the J end lost 5 bases, and 12 bases lay between the germline ends. Germline CDR1 MNHEY, CDR2 SMNVEV (reference sequence). The CDR3 is 13 amino acids. The DNA of the CDR3 is TGTGCCAGCAGTTCCCCAGGATCCGACGAGCAGTACTTC. Its translation is CASSSPGSDEQYF.

The J gene is TRBJ2-7, the V gene TRBV7-2; no firm D call. CDR1 is SGHTA, CDR2 FQGNSA, per germline. V dropped 1 base and J dropped 2 bases, with 15 bases sitting between them. The CDR3 runs to 16 residues. The CDR3 DNA reads as TGTGCCAGCAGCTTAGTTTGGGCAGCGAACCCCTACGAGCAGTACTTC. It codes for CASSLVWAANPYEQYF.

V usage is TRBV14 and J usage is TRBJ2-3, with 9 bases that match TRBD2. CDR1 is SGHDN, CDR2 FVKESK, per germline. This CDR3 is built from 17 residues. Trimming took 0 bases from V and 6 from J; bases not matched to a gene: 10. The CDR3 region has the DNA TGTGCCAGCAGCCAAGATCATCCAGCGGGAGGTGATGATACGCAGTATTTT. Protein product: CASSQDHPAGGDDTQYF.

V is TRBV19 and J is TRBJ2-2, with D unclear. Between the trimmed V and J ends, which lost 6 bases and 7 bases, there was a span of 9 bases. Germline values: CDR1 LNHDA, CDR2 SQIVND (reference sequence). This CDR3 has 12 amino acids. In nucleotides, the CDR3 is TGTGCCAGTAGCCCTCTGGGCGGGGAGCTGTTTTTT. It yields the protein CASSPLGGELFF.

The rearrangement joins TRBV7-9 to TRBJ2-1; TRBD2 matches at 11 bases. V lost 5 bases and J lost 4; bases outside the gene matches: 16. The CDR3 totals 19 residues. Germline V gives CDR1 SEHNR, CDR2 FQNEAQ (reference sequence). CDR3 in amino acids: CASSPRLAGGGTGYNEQFF. The CDR3 DNA reads as TGTGCCAGCAGCCCGCGGCTAGCGGGAGGAGGGACTGGGTACAATGAGCAGTTCTTC.

The V and J genes are TRBV28 and TRBJ1-2; 8 bases are shared with TRBD1. The germline CDR1 and CDR2 sequences are MDHEN and SYDVKM. V gave up 4 bases and J gave up 6 bases; unmatched junction bases: 4. The CDR3 length is 13 residues. The CDR3 protein is CASSYVQGDGYTF. For the CDR3, the DNA is TGTGCCAGCAGTTATGTACAGGGGGATGGCTACACCTTC.

The rearrangement uses TRBV29-1 and TRBJ2-3; 9 bases fit TRBD2. The junction had 9 bases not matched to a gene; V was cut back by 5 bases and J by 0 bases. Per the germline V gene, CDR1 is SQVTM and CDR2 is ANQGSEA. CDR3 length equals 16 residues. CDR3 region: CSVPTSGASSTDTQYF. CDR3 DNA sequence: TGCAGCGTTCCGACTAGCGGAGCTTCTAGCACAGATACGCAGTATTTT.

This clone was detected a few times. The chain links TRBV7-6 to TRBJ2-1, with 8 bases fitting TRBD2. This CDR3 contains 17 residues. In germline, CDR1 is SGHVS, CDR2 FNYEAQ. Germline trimming cut 5 bases from V and 4 bases from J; bases unmatched to any gene: 13. The CDR3 bases are TGTGCCAGCAGCCGGGATAGGGGAGCGGGAGTGTACAATGAGCAGTTCTTC. Its translation: CASSRDRGAGVYNEQFF.

V usage is TRBV5-1 and J usage is TRBJ1-2; no reliable D call. The CDR3 runs 13 residues. The ends were cut back, 0 bases at V and 2 bases at J, with 5 bases in the middle. Germline loops: CDR1 SGHRS, CDR2 YFSETQ. The CDR3 bases are TGCGCCAGCAGCTTGGCAGCGAACTATGGCTACACCTTC. It encodes CASSLAANYGYTF.

In its sample, this clone was seen once. The chain couples TRBV19 to TRBJ2-7; D is unresolved. Germline loops: CDR1 LNHDA, CDR2 SQIVND (reference sequence). The V end lost 10 bases, the J end lost 5 bases, and 15 bases lay between the germline ends. The CDR3 runs 12 residues. The CDR3 nucleotides read TGTGCCACCCGTCATGGGTACGACGAGCAGTACTTC. Encoded protein: CATRHGYDEQYF.

This clone was seen more than once but under ten times. In nucleotides, the CDR3 is TGTGCCAGCAGCATGTTAGCGGGGCCGAACACCGGGGAGCTGTTTTTT. This codes for CASSMLAGPNTGELFF. The chain links TRBV7-6 to TRBJ2-2; 8 positions agree with TRBD2. The CDR3 contains 16 residues. In germline, CDR1 is SGHVS, CDR2 FNYEAQ. Losses at the gene ends were 5 bases for V and 0 bases for J; bases not matched to a gene: 5.